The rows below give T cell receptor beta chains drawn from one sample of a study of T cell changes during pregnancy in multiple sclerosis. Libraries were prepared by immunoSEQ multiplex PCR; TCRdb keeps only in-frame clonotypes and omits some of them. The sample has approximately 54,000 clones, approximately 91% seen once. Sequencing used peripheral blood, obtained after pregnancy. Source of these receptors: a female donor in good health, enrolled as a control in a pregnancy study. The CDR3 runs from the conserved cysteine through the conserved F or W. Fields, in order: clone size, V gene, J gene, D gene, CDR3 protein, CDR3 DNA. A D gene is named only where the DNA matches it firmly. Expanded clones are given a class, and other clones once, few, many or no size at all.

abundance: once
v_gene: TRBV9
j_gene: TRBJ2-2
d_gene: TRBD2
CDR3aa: CASSLWGTSSTGELFF
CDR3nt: TGTGCCAGCAGCCTGTGGGGGACTAGCAGCACCGGGGAGCTGTTTTTT

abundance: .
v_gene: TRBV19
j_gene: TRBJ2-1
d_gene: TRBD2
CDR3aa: CASSIGGGGGWNEQFF
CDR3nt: TGTGCCAGTAGTATAGGTGGCGGGGGGGGATGGAATGAGCAGTTCTTC

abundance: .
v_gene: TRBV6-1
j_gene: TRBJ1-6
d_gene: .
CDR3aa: CASSEILRVGYNSPLHF
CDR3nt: TGTGCCAGCAGTGAAATTTTACGGGTTGGATATAATTCACCCCTCCACTTT

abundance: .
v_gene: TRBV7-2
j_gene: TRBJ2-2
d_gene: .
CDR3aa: CASSFQGGTGELFF
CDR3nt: TGTGCCAGCAGCTTCCAGGGGGGCACCGGGGAGCTGTTTTTT

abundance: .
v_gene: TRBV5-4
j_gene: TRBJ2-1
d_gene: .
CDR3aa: CASSLVRTYNEQFF
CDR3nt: TGTGCCAGCAGCTTAGTCAGGACCTACAATGAGCAGTTCTTC

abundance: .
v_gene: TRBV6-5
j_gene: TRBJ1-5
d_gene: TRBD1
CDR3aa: CASSSGQVHQPQHF
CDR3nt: TGTGCCAGCAGTTCCGGACAGGTTCATCAGCCCCAGCATTTT

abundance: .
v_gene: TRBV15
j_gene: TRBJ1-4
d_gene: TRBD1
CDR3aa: CATSREGQGGEKLFF
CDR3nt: TGTGCCACCAGCCGAGAGGGACAGGGTGGTGAAAAACTGTTTTTT

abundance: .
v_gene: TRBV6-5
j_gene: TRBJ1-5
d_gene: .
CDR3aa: CASSKRELYQPQHF
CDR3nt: TGTGCCAGCTCTAAAAGGGAGCTATATCAGCCCCAGCATTTT

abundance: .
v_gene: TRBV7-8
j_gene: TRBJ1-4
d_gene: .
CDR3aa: CASSIWTATTNEKLFF
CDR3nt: TGTGCCAGCAGCATTTGGACAGCCACAACTAATGAAAAACTGTTTTTT

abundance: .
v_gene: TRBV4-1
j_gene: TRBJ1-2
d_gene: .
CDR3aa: CASSQDLGAPTLNYGYTF
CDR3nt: TGCGCCAGCAGCCAAGATTTGGGGGCCCCGACCCTTAACTATGGCTACACCTTC

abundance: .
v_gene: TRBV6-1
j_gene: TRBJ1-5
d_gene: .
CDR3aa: CASSEGRWGNQPQHF
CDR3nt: TGTGCCAGCAGTGAAGGGAGATGGGGCAATCAGCCCCAGCATTTT

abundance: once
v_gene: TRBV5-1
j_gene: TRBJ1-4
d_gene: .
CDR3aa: CASSFNGESEKLFF
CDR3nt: TGCGCCAGCAGCTTTAACGGGGAAAGTGAAAAACTGTTTTTT

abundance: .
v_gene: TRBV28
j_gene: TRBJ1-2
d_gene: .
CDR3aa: CASSPLGGALGYTF
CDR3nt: TGTGCCAGCAGTCCCCTGGGGGGGGCGCTGGGCTACACCTTC

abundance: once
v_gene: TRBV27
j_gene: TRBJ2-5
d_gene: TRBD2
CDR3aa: CASPGRGQETQYF
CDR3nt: TGTGCCAGCCCTGGGAGGGGCCAAGAGACCCAGTACTTC

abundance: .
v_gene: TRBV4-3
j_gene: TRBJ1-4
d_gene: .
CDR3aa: CASSQDGHRINEKLFF
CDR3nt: TGCGCCAGCAGCCAAGATGGGCACAGAATTAATGAAAAACTGTTTTTT

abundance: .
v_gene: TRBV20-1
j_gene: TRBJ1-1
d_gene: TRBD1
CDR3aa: CSARGQDEAFF
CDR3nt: TGCAGTGCCCGCGGACAGGATGAAGCTTTCTTT

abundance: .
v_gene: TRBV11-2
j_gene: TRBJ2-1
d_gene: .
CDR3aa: CASSSGGGLAYEQFF
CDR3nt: TGTGCCAGCAGCTCAGGTGGCGGGTTGGCTTATGAGCAGTTCTTC

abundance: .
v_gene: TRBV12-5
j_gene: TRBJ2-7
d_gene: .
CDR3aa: CASGLLEQEQYF
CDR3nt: TGTGCTAGTGGTTTACTAGAGCAGGAGCAGTACTTC

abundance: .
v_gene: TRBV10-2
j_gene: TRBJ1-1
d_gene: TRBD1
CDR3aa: CASGQGAHTEAFF
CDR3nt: TGCGCCAGCGGACAGGGGGCGCACACTGAAGCTTTCTTT

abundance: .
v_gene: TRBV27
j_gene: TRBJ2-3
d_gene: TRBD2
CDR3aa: CASRRLARADTQYF
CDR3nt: TGTGCCAGTCGTCGACTAGCGCGAGCAGATACGCAGTATTTT

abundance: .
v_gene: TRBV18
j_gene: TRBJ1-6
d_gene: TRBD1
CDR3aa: CASSLGTGGNSPLHF
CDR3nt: TGTGCCAGCTCATTGGGGACAGGCGGAAATTCACCCCTCCACTTT

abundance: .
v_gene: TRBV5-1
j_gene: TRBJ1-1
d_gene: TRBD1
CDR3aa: CASSWGQGWNTEAFF
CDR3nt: TGCGCCAGCAGCTGGGGACAGGGGTGGAACACTGAAGCTTTCTTT

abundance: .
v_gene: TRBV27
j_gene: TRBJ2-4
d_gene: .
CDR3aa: CASSPWASEGNIQYF
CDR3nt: TGTGCCAGCAGTCCCTGGGCCTCAGAGGGCAACATTCAGTACTTC

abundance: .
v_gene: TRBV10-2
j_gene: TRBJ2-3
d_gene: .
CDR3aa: CASSDRGRERRDTQYF
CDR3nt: TGCGCCAGCAGTGACAGAGGACGGGAGAGGAGAGATACGCAGTATTTT

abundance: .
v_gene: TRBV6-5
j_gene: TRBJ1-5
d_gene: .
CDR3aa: CASSLTGGNQPQHF
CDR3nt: TGTGCCAGCAGTCTGACAGGAGGCAATCAGCCCCAGCATTTT

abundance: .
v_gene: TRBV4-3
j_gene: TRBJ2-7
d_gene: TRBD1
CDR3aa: CASSQDRTGGFYEQYF
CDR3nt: TGCGCCAGCAGCCAAGATCGGACAGGGGGCTTCTACGAGCAGTACTTC

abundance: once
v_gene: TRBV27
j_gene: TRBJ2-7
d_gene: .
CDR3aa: CASSLLVLAGGEQYF
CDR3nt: TGTGCCAGCAGTTTATTGGTCCTAGCCGGAGGGGAGCAGTACTTC

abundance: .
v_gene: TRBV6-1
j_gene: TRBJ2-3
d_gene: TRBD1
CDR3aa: CASSEFGTVTDTQYF
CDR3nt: TGTGCCAGCAGTGAATTCGGGACAGTCACAGATACGCAGTATTTT

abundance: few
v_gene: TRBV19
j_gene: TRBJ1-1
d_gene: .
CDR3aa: CASNGGLYTEAFF
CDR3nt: TGTGCCAGCAACGGGGGGCTCTACACTGAAGCTTTCTTT

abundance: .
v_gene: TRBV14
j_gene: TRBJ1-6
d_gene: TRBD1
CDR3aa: CASSQERGRNDSPLHF
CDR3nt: TGTGCCAGCAGCCAAGAAAGGGGGCGTAATGATTCACCCCTCCACTTT

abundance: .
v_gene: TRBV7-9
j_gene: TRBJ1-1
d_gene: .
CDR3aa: CASSLGAGADTEAFF
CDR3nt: TGTGCCAGCAGCTTAGGGGCAGGGGCCGACACTGAAGCTTTCTTT

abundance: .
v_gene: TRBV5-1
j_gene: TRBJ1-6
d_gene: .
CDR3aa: CASSLAQSSYNSPLHF
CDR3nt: TGCGCCAGCAGCTTGGCCCAGTCAAGCTATAATTCACCCCTCCACTTT

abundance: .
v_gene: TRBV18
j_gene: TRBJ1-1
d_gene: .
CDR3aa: CASSSTTGSAEAFF
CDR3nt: TGTGCCAGCTCATCCACCACAGGGTCGGCTGAAGCTTTCTTT

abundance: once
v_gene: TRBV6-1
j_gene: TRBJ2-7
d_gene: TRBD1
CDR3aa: CASRPGQGREQYF
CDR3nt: TGTGCCAGCAGGCCGGGACAGGGCCGCGAGCAGTACTTC

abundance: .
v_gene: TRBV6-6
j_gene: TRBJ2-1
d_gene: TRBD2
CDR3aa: CASRALGLAGYNEQFF
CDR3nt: TGTGCCAGCCGGGCCTTGGGACTAGCGGGCTACAATGAGCAGTTCTTC

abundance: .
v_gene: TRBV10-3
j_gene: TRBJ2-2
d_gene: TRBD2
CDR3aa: CAISVAGGANTGELFF
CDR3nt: TGTGCCATCAGTGTGGCGGGGGGGGCTAACACCGGGGAGCTGTTTTTT

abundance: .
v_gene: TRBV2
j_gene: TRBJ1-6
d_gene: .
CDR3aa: CASSEQGSSPLHF
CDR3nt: TGTGCCAGCAGTGAACAGGGCAGCTCACCCCTCCACTTT

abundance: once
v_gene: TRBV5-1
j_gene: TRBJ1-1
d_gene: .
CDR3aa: CASSPSRGTNEAFF
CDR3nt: TGCGCCAGCAGCCCCTCGAGGGGGACGAATGAAGCTTTCTTT

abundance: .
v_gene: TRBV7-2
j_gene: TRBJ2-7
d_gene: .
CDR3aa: CASSSQSLGPHEQYF
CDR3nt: TGTGCCAGCAGCTCCCAGTCCTTGGGGCCCCACGAGCAGTACTTC

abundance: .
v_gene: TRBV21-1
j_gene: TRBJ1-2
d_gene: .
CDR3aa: CASSNRGINYGYTF
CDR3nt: TGTGCCAGCAGCAATCGGGGAATTAACTATGGCTACACCTTC

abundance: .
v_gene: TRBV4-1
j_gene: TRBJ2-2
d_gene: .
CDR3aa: CASSHPLRVTGELFF
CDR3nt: TGCGCCAGCAGCCACCCCTTACGGGTAACCGGGGAGCTGTTTTTT

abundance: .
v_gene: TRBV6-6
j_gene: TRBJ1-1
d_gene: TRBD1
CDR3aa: CATAGTGFEAFF
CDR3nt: TGTGCCACCGCAGGGACAGGTTTTGAAGCTTTCTTT

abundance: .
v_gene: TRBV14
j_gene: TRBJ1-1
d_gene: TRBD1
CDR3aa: CASSQDLVRGSTEAFF
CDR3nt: TGTGCCAGCAGCCAAGATCTCGTCAGGGGGAGCACTGAAGCTTTCTTT

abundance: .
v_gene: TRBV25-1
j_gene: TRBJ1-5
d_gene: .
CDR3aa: CASKAGGNQPQHF
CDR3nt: TGTGCCAGCAAAGCGGGGGGTAATCAGCCCCAGCATTTT

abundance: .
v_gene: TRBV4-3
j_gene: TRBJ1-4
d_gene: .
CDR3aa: CASSQHRGFNEKLFF
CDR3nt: TGCGCCAGCAGCCAACATAGAGGTTTTAATGAAAAACTGTTTTTT

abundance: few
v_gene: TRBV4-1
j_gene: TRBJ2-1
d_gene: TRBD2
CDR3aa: CASRGGLAGGSYNEQFF
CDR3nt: TGCGCCAGCAGAGGGGGACTAGCGGGAGGCAGCTACAATGAGCAGTTCTTC

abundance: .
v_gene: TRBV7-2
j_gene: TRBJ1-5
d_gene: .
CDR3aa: CASSLGRRLDQPQHF
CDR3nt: TGTGCCAGCAGCTTAGGTCGCAGGTTGGATCAGCCCCAGCATTTT

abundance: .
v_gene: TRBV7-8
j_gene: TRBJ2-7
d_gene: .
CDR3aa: CASSFKMAHYEQYF
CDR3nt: TGTGCCAGCAGCTTTAAGATGGCTCACTACGAGCAGTACTTC

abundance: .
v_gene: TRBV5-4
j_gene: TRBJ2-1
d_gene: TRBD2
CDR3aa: CASSLALAGRNEQFF
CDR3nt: TGTGCCAGCAGCTTGGCACTAGCGGGGCGCAATGAGCAGTTCTTC

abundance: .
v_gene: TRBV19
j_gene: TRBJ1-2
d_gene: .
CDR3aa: CASSPRVEIHGYTF
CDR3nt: TGTGCCAGTAGTCCCAGGGTGGAAATTCATGGCTACACCTTC

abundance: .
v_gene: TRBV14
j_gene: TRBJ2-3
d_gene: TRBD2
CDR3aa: CASSPSGRRTDTQYF
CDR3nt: TGTGCCAGCAGCCCTAGCGGGAGACGGACAGATACGCAGTATTTT

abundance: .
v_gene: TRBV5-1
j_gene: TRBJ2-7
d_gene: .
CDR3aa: CASSSRSGQAYEQYF
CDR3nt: TGCGCCAGCAGCTCGAGGTCAGGGCAGGCCTACGAGCAGTACTTC

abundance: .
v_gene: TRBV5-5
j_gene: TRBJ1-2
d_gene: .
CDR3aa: CASSWDLGFEGYGYTF
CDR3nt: TGTGCCAGCAGCTGGGATTTAGGTTTCGAGGGATATGGCTACACCTTC

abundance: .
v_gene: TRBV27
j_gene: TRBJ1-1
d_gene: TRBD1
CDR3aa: CASSLQGANTEAFF
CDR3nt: TGTGCCAGCAGTTTACAGGGGGCGAACACTGAAGCTTTCTTT

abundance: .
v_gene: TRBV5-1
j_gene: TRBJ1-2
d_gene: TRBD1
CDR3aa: CASSLAGTGGGYGYTF
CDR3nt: TGCGCCAGCAGCTTAGCCGGGACAGGGGGTGGATATGGCTACACCTTC

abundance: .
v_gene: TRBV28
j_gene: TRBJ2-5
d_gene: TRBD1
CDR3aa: CASRSDRDIWETQYF
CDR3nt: TGTGCCAGCAGATCGGACAGGGATATTTGGGAGACCCAGTACTTC

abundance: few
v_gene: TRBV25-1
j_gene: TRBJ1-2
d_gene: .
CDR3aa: CASSEFGYGYTF
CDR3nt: TGTGCCAGCAGTGAATTCGGCTATGGCTACACCTTC

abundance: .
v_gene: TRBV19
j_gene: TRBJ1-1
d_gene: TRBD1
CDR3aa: CASSMRTGGVTEAFF
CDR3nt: TGTGCCAGTAGTATGCGGACAGGGGGCGTCACTGAAGCTTTCTTT